This is a list of T cell receptor beta chains from one sample in a study of blood T cell repertoires in COVID-19. Data came from immunoSEQ multiplex PCR; TCRdb stores just in-frame clones and leaves some out. This table has about 250,000 clones, approximately 88% appearing once. Sequenced: peripheral blood. These receptors originate from a woman aged 25 to 45 with COVID-19, enrolled during active disease. CDR3s include the opening cysteine and the closing phenylalanine or tryptophan.

V gene: TRBV29-1; CDR3 protein: CSVEGGTGETQYF
V gene: TRBV7-2; CDR3 protein: CASSLDIGGAFPEQYF
V gene: TRBV7-2; CDR3 protein: CASSPRQGASFYGYTF
V gene: TRBV6-5; CDR3 protein: CASALRGNNEQFF
V gene: TRBV5-4; CDR3 protein: CASSPSMTQGDEQFF
V gene: TRBV19; CDR3 protein: CASSSDRGRGETQYF
V gene: TRBV24-1; CDR3 protein: CATSDFSGTKQFF
V gene: TRBV6-5; CDR3 protein: CASSYLYEQYF
V gene: TRBV5-6; CDR3 protein: CASSTRTGAGYGYTF
V gene: TRBV19; CDR3 protein: CASSPVVLPTSYEQYF
V gene: TRBV18; CDR3 protein: CASSTSSEQFF
V gene: TRBV18; CDR3 protein: CASAKRQGAHSNQPQHF
V gene: TRBV5-4; CDR3 protein: CASSLMTGVFKGLDTEAFF
V gene: TRBV12-5; CDR3 protein: CASGLGQGINTEAFF
V gene: TRBV11-2; CDR3 protein: CASSLRTSGSTAEQFF
V gene: TRBV5-8; CDR3 protein: CASVRGNDSPLHF
V gene: TRBV29-1; CDR3 protein: CSGGTGSADTQYF
V gene: TRBV2; CDR3 protein: CASSVPRTGRETQYF
V gene: TRBV29-1; CDR3 protein: CSVGVTAQETQYF
V gene: TRBV29-1; CDR3 protein: CSVGAGVGTEAFF
V gene: TRBV11-3; CDR3 protein: CASSLLASLNTEAFF
V gene: TRBV27; CDR3 protein: CASSFRGQPQHF